This T cell receptor beta chain came from a study of blood T cell repertoires in COVID-19. Across the study: PBMCs, B-cell-depleted T cells, or T cells provided the cDNA or gDNA that made up the material.

V dropped 1 base and J dropped 0 bases, with 10 bases sitting between them. This CDR3 spans 16 amino acids. Germline lookup yields CDR1 KGHSH and CDR2 LQKENI. In assigning cohorts, the study relied on participant-reported clinical history. Recovered status applied to Cohort 3 donors who had two consecutive negative PCRs. It also applied to those with clearance or with symptom resolution. Per the original methods: The assay estimated nucleated cells by amplifying reference gene primers. Libraries were prepared by immunoSEQ multiplex PCR; TCRdb keeps only in-frame clonotypes and omits some of them. Clone size and V and J calls were adopted from that table, with D and trimming inferred from the DNA. The sample yields 200,000 to 250,000 clones, about 83% seen once.

The TCR sequence derives from a woman between 45 and 60 years old who had recovered from COVID-19. The sequenced sample consisted of PBMCs or T cells enriched from blood (not recorded which). The V gene is TRBV18, the J gene TRBJ1-5; maybe TRBD1 (6 bases). CDR3 protein: CASSPLGGFSNQPQHF. CDR3 DNA sequence: TGTGCCAGCTCACCACTAGGGGGTTTTAGCAATCAGCCCCAGCATTTT.